This T cell receptor (beta chain) emerged from a study of blood T cell repertoires in COVID-19. Study overall: Samples of COVID-19 (acute and convalescent) were obtained from the United States, Italy and Spain. Sample material is recorded as cDNA or gDNA derived from T cells, B-cell-depleted T cells, or PBMCs.

Germline V gene data show CDR1 as LGHNA and CDR2 as YNFKEQ. The length of the CDR3 is 14 residues. The V segment lost 0 bases and the J segment 10 bases; nucleotides outside the gene matches: 5. Here immunoSEQ multiplex PCR was the method, and the copy in TCRdb shows in-frame clones only, minus some. The sample has some 230,000 clones; less than 90% are singletons. The chain couples TRBV4-2 to TRBJ1-1, with 10 bases aligning to TRBD1. The receptor was isolated from a woman in her sixties or seventies who had recovered from COVID-19. The source material was peripheral blood. The CDR3 DNA reads TGTGCCAGCAGCCAAGATCGACAGGGGGCAGGAGCTTTCTTT. Amino acids: CASSQDRQGAGAFF.